This TCR beta chain was retrieved from a study of blood T cells in healthy people across ages. General study findings and limits: It was the long-lived donors that had more naive CD4+ cells and higher diversity than aged donors. Significant beta diversity loss was already apparent by age roughly 43, declining roughly linearly.

The authors ran a second PCR of roughly 6 to 12 cycles using a sample-barcoded 5' primer and a J-beta primer mix. A template-switch adaptor with 12 random nucleotides tagged each cDNA molecule. MiXCR, applied by TCRdb to the 5' RACE reads, yields one record per CDR3 protein. Among approximately 800,000 distinct CDR3 sequences listed, 35% to 40% were seen once. This clonotype has more than one count but fewer than ten. Its antigen is still unknown. This CDR3 contains 15 residues. Germline assignment: CDR1 DFQATT and CDR2 SNEGSKA (reference sequence). Trimming cost V 0 bases and J 1 base; bases outside gene matches: 2.

The sample was blood. This clonotype was sampled from a man between 18 and 35 years old in good health. The chain employs TRBV20-1 and TRBJ1-1, with TRBD1 matching 10 bases. The CDR3 loop reads CSARERDRGNTEAFF. The CDR3 nucleotides are TGCAGTGCTAGAGAAAGGGACAGGGGGAACACTGAAGCTTTCTTT.